The 27 T cell receptor beta chains below all came from one sample that was sequenced in a study of shared clonotypes between healthy human individuals. Assay used: immunoSEQ multiplex PCR; TCRdb lists only in-frame clones, some missing. The sample has about 2 million clones, 85% to 95% seen once. Input material: naive CD4+ T cells sorted from blood. Regarding subset: CD45RA+ positively selected. Every receptor here comes from a man aged 18 to 30 in good health.

V usage is TRBV11-2 and J usage is TRBJ2-7; maybe TRBD1 (6 bases). Germline V gene sequence: CDR1 SGHAT, CDR2 FQNNGV. CDR3 size: 14 residues. V was cut by 1 base and J by 2 bases, with 9 bases left in between. The CDR3 sequence is CASSLGWGPYEQYF. The CDR3 DNA sequence: TGTGCCAGCAGCTTAGGGTGGGGGCCCTACGAGCAGTACTTC.

The V and J genes are TRBV6-1 and TRBJ1-1; 9 bases fit TRBD1. This CDR3 region has 16 residues. The ends lost 3 bases at V and 4 bases at J; junction bases unmatched: 9. Looked up from germline, CDR1 is MNHNS and CDR2 is SASEGT. The CDR3 region is CASSDRTGVLSTEAFF. CDR3 in DNA: TGTGCCAGCAGTGACCGGACAGGGGTTTTGTCCACTGAAGCTTTCTTT.

The chain recombines TRBV7-9 with TRBJ2-1; 13 bases align to TRBD2. CDR1 SEHNR and CDR2 FQNEAQ come from the germline V gene (reference sequence). This CDR3 spans 18 amino acids. V shed 4 bases and J 2 bases; nucleotides not matched to a gene: 8. The CDR3 DNA sequence: TGTGCCAGCAGCTCAATGGGACTAGCGGGGATCACCTACAATGAGCAGTTCTTC. The encoded protein is CASSSMGLAGITYNEQFF.

This chain connects TRBV10-1 to TRBJ2-3, with D uncertain. The CDR3 totals 14 residues. Trimming removed 3 bases from V and 1 base from J, with 8 bases in between. Germline values: CDR1 WNHNN, CDR2 SYGVQD (reference sequence). CDR3 coding DNA: TGCGCCAGCAGTGAATCCGAGGGCACAGATACGCAGTATTTT. As protein: CASSESEGTDTQYF.

The CDR3 loop reads CASSAPGAGGYEQYF. The DNA for the CDR3 is TGTGCCAGCAGTGCCCCAGGAGCGGGGGGATACGAGCAGTACTTC. The chain carries TRBV28 and TRBJ2-7; TRBD2 aligns across 9 bases. V shed 5 bases, J shed 4 bases, and the junction held 9 bases outside the gene matches. Germline V gives CDR1 MDHEN, CDR2 SYDVKM. The length of the CDR3 is 15 residues.

This chain links TRBV7-9 with TRBJ1-2; D remains ambiguous. Germline CDR1 is SEHNR and CDR2 is FQNEAQ (reference sequence). Trimming removed 5 bases at V and 3 bases at J, with 10 bases between. This CDR3 is 13 amino acids long. The CDR3 reads CASSPTPDYGYTF. As DNA, the CDR3 is TGTGCCAGCAGCCCCACCCCCGACTATGGCTACACCTTC.

The CDR3 nucleotides read TGTGCCATCAGTGGCGGACAGGGGGGCTCACCCCTCCACTTT. It codes for CAISGGQGGSPLHF. The chain combines TRBV10-3 with TRBJ1-6; 10 nucleotides match TRBD1. Germline V CDR1 and CDR2: ENHRY, SYGVKD. The length of the CDR3 is 14 residues. The junction had 4 bases not matched to a gene; V was cut back by 4 bases and J by 10 bases.

CDR3 region: CASSEVTVSNQPQHF. The CDR3, as DNA: TGTGCCAGCAGTGAAGTTACGGTTAGCAATCAGCCCCAGCATTTT. The chain links TRBV2 to TRBJ1-5, with D unresolved. V lost 1 base to trimming and J lost 0 bases, with 7 bases between them. CDR1 is SNHLY and CDR2 is FYNNEI in the germline V gene. This CDR3 has 15 amino acids. Variable domain in full (rest from reference TRBV2 and TRBJ1-5): EPEVTQTPSHQVTQMGQEVILRCVPISNHLYFYWYRQILGQKVEFLVSFYNNEISEKSEIFDDQFSVERPDGSNFTLKIRSTKLEDSAMYFCASSEVTVSNQPQHFGDGTRLSIL.

The rearrangement uses TRBV6-5 and TRBJ1-3; 7 bases align to TRBD1. V trimming: 6 bases; J trimming: 4 bases; junction bases outside the gene matches: 6. Germline loops: CDR1 MNHEY, CDR2 SVGAGI. This CDR3 is 14 amino acids long. The chain's CDR3 is CASSPQGKGNTIYF. In DNA, the CDR3 is TGTGCCAGCAGCCCACAGGGGAAAGGAAACACCATATATTTT.

V gene TRBV4-2 combines with J gene TRBJ2-3; 10 bases are shared with TRBD1. Germline assignment: CDR1 LGHNA and CDR2 YNFKEQ. J gave up 1 base and V 2 bases, and 3 bases lay outside the gene matches. The CDR3 runs to 16 residues. The CDR3 is CASSQTGTGGTDTQYF. The DNA for the CDR3 is TGTGCCAGCAGCCAAACCGGGACAGGGGGCACAGATACGCAGTATTTT.

The V and J genes are TRBV9 and TRBJ2-6, with 8 bases that match TRBD2. The V gene's germline CDR1 is SGDLS and CDR2 YYNGEE. This CDR3 has 20 residues. Losses at the gene ends were 0 bases for V and 0 bases for J; bases not matched to a gene: 11. The CDR3 region has the DNA TGTGCCAGCAGCGTAGAGGTGGGTAGCGGGACCTACTCTGGGGCCAACGTCCTGACTTTC. Protein: CASSVEVGSGTYSGANVLTF.

With regard to this clone: Additional DNA sequences in this sample encode the identical CDR3. The V and J genes are TRBV2 and TRBJ2-2, with TRBD2 matching over 11 bases. The trim removed 5 bases at V and 1 base at J, leaving 3 bases unmatched. The CDR3 contains 16 residues. Germline V gene data show CDR1 as SNHLY and CDR2 as FYNNEI. The CDR3 coding sequence is TGTGCCAGCAGTCTAACTAGCGGGAGGAACACCGGGGAGCTGTTTTTT. Translating gives CASSLTSGRNTGELFF.

The rearrangement links TRBV2 to TRBJ1-5; D is perhaps TRBD1 (5 bases). V was clipped by 1 base and J by 5 bases, with 12 bases between them. The CDR3 is made up of 15 amino acids. CDR1 SNHLY and CDR2 FYNNEI come from the germline V gene. Written as DNA, the CDR3 is TGTGCCAGCAGTGAAGGGCAGGGAGTTTATCAGCCCCAGCATTTT. This encodes CASSEGQGVYQPQHF.

This clone was found a few times. The chain uses TRBV19 and TRBJ2-4; 7 nucleotides agree with TRBD1. With 2 bases clipped from V and 0 bases from J, the junction kept 1 base outside the gene matches. Germline-derived CDR1 and CDR2 are LNHDA and SQIVND (reference sequence). This CDR3 region has 15 residues. CDR3 protein: CASSIQGVAKNIQYF. In DNA form, the CDR3 reads TGTGCCAGTAGTATACAGGGGGTAGCCAAAAACATTCAGTACTTC.

This clone has a single count. This rearrangement joins TRBV7-2 to TRBJ2-3; D uncertain. Germline CDR1 reads SGHTA; CDR2 reads FQGNSA. Trimming removed 6 bases from V and 6 bases from J, with 16 bases in between. CDR3 length: 14 residues. CDR3 residues: CASSPNYVADTQYF. The CDR3 DNA sequence: TGTGCCAGCAGTCCTAACTACGTCGCCGATACGCAGTATTTT.

The genes are TRBV4-2 and TRBJ2-7, with D possibly being TRBD1 (5 bases). V was cut by 2 bases and J by 2 bases, with 10 bases left in between. From germline, CDR1 is LGHNA and CDR2 YNFKEQ. The CDR3 is 14 residues long. CDR3 coding DNA: TGTGCCAGCAGCCAAATTGACAGCCCCTACGAGCAGTACTTC. Protein product: CASSQIDSPYEQYF.

V and J are TRBV11-2 and TRBJ2-6; D call uncertain. Germline V CDR1 and CDR2: SGHAT, FQNNGV. V was shortened by 5 bases and J by 2 bases, with 10 bases between the two germline ends. The CDR3 has 15 residues. CDR3 nucleotides: TGTGCCAGCAGCCCAGATTGGGCTGGGGCCAACGTCCTGACTTTC. The encoded protein is CASSPDWAGANVLTF.

The chain links TRBV9 to TRBJ2-7; 10 bases are shared with TRBD1. The germline CDR1 and CDR2 sequences are SGDLS and YYNGEE. Losses at the gene ends were 4 bases for V and 6 bases for J; bases not matched to a gene: 13. This CDR3 has 16 amino acids. The CDR3 region has the DNA TGTGCCAGCAGCCCCAGCCCGGACAGGGGGAACTCCGAGCAGTACTTC. It translates to CASSPSPDRGNSEQYF.

The chain uses TRBV4-1 and TRBJ2-1, with 7 bases fitting TRBD1. This CDR3 is 14 amino acids long. Trimming cost V 0 bases and J 7 bases; bases outside gene matches: 3. Per germline, CDR1 MGHRA and CDR2 YSYEKL. CDR3 sequence (DNA): TGCGCCAGCAGCCAAGAGAGGGGGCATAATGAGCAGTTCTTC. Translating it yields CASSQERGHNEQFF.

As regards this clone: The junction and the germline gene differ at one end; a read error may be behind it. CDR3 sequence: CASSYSRGEPYF. CDR3 coding DNA: TGTGCCAGCAGTTACTCGAGGGGGGAGCCGTACTTC. This rearrangement joins TRBV6-6 to TRBJ2-7, with D perhaps TRBD1 or TRBD2 (6 bases each). This CDR3 has 12 amino acids. Germline CDR1 and CDR2: MNHNY and SVGAGI (reference sequence).

The genes are TRBV10-2 and TRBJ2-1, with D possibly being TRBD1 (6 bases). The CDR3 length is 14 residues. In germline, CDR1 is WSHSY, CDR2 SAAADI. V dropped 2 bases and J dropped 10 bases, with 15 bases sitting between them. Here the CDR3 reads CASSERLLGGEQFF. The CDR3 nucleotides are TGCGCCAGCAGTGAGAGGCTATTAGGGGGAGAGCAGTTCTTC.

The chain uses TRBV6-5 and TRBJ2-3; D unclear. V was clipped by 5 bases and J by 2 bases, with 11 bases between them. This CDR3 comprises 14 residues. Germline CDR1 and CDR2: MNHEY and SVGAGI. The CDR3 protein is CASSQGRATDTQYF. The CDR3 region has the DNA TGTGCCAGCAGTCAAGGACGGGCCACAGATACGCAGTATTTT.

The V and J genes are TRBV2 and TRBJ1-5; no firm D call. The CDR3 covers 14 residues. The germline CDR1 and CDR2 sequences are SNHLY and FYNNEI. Trimming removed 7 bases at V and 4 bases at J, with 14 bases between. CDR3 in DNA: TGTGCCAGCAAAACCTCCAGTGGGAATCAGCCCCAGCATTTT. It encodes CASKTSSGNQPQHF.

The count of this clone is one. The chain couples TRBV5-1 to TRBJ1-1; D uncertain. Per germline, CDR1 SGHRS and CDR2 YFSETQ. V lost 5 bases, J lost 2 bases, and 16 bases lay in between. This CDR3 is built from 15 residues. The CDR3 is CASSPQVGLNTEAFF. The CDR3 coding sequence is TGCGCCAGCAGTCCGCAAGTGGGCTTAAACACTGAAGCTTTCTTT.

V and J are TRBV5-1 and TRBJ2-2; D not certain. Trimming pared 3 bases from V and 2 bases from J, leaving 11 bases between. CDR1 and CDR2 (germline): SGHRS, YFSETQ. The CDR3 consists of 15 residues. Written as DNA, the CDR3 is TGCGCCAGCAGCTCCCGGTGGGCCAACACCGGGGAGCTGTTTTTT. This translates into CASSSRWANTGELFF.

This clone has just one count. The genes are TRBV9 and TRBJ2-2; possible D gene TRBD1, 5 bases. The length of the CDR3 is 15 residues. With 3 bases removed from V and 0 bases from J, the gap between germline ends came to 9 bases. Germline CDR1 SGDLS, CDR2 YYNGEE. The DNA of the CDR3 is TGTGCCAGCAGCGCGACAGTTTCGAACACCGGGGAGCTGTTTTTT. Protein product: CASSATVSNTGELFF.

The genes are TRBV5-1 and TRBJ1-1; maybe TRBD1 (6 bases). V was shortened by 0 bases and J by 0 bases, with 9 bases between the two germline ends. The CDR3 extends over 15 amino acids. Germline CDR1 reads SGHRS; CDR2 reads YFSETQ. The CDR3: CASSLERGVNTEAFF. CDR3 nucleotide sequence: TGCGCCAGCAGCTTGGAAAGGGGGGTGAACACTGAAGCTTTCTTT.